This T cell receptor beta chain was observed in a study of blood T cell repertoires in COVID-19. Assay used: immunoSEQ multiplex PCR; TCRdb lists only in-frame clones, some missing. The data hold roughly 150,000 clones, with 81% observed a single time. Everyone who took part was about 18 to 90 years old, and they came from 20 to 25 US areas. Each participant's cohort was designated according to participant-reported clinical history. With 6 bases clipped from V and 8 bases from J, the junction kept 6 bases outside the gene matches. The CDR3 covers 11 residues. Germline CDR1 GTSNPN, CDR2 SVGIG (reference sequence).

This receptor was taken from a middle-aged woman with acute COVID-19. Specimen: PBMCs or T cells enriched from blood (not recorded which). The chain joins TRBV30 to TRBJ1-2; 7 bases map to TRBD1. CDR3 residues: CACKTGLGYTF. CDR3 coding DNA: TGTGCCTGTAAGACAGGGCTCGGCTACACCTTC. Together with reference TRBV30 and TRBJ1-2, the CDR3 gives the full variable domain: SQTIHQWPATLVQPVGSPLSLECTVEGTSNPNLYWYRQAAGRGLQLLFYSVGIGQISSEVPQNLSASRPQDRQFILSSKKLLLSDSGFYLCACKTGLGYTFGSGTRLTVV.